Listed here are 30 T cell receptor beta chains from one sample, sequenced in a study of blood T cells in healthy people across ages. A J-beta primer mix and a sample-barcoded 5' primer were used in a second PCR of roughly 7 to 12 cycles. TCRdb used MiXCR to reprocess the 5' RACE reads, holding one entry per CDR3 protein. Of some 1,800,000 distinct CDR3 sequences listed, 30% to 40% are singletons. The sample consisted of blood. Receptor source: a human donor in good health.

This clonotype showed up just a few times. This chain links TRBV5-1 with TRBJ2-2; weak D call: TRBD2 (5 bases). The CDR3 consists of 15 residues. V gave up 4 bases and J gave up 4 bases, with 14 bases separating them. In germline, CDR1 is SGHRS, CDR2 YFSETQ. The CDR3 DNA sequence: TGCGCCAGCAGCCCCCCCTTTCGGGGCACCGGGGAGCTGTTTTTT. This encodes CASSPPFRGTGELFF.

The chain employs TRBV2 and TRBJ2-7; D is possibly TRBD2 (6 bases). The J call may be in error: the DNA end matches TRBJ2-5 better. There are 13 residues in the CDR3. CDR1 is SNHLY, CDR2 FYNNEI, per germline. The CDR3, as DNA: TGTGCCAGCAGTGGGGACTCCTGGGAGACCCAGTACTTC. This sequence encodes CASSGDSWETQYF.

This CDR3 is CSGYAGQETQYF. CDR3 bases: TGCAGCGGTTATGCGGGACAAGAGACCCAGTACTTC. This sequence joins TRBV29-1 and TRBJ2-5, with a weak D call TRBD2 (6 bases). The CDR3 has 12 amino acids. V was shortened by 7 bases and J by 2 bases, with 11 bases between the two germline ends. CDR1 is SQVTM and CDR2 is ANQGSEA in the germline V gene.

This rearrangement joins TRBV10-3 to TRBJ1-2; no clear D. The CDR3 sequence is 15 residues long. Per the germline V gene, CDR1 is ENHRY and CDR2 is SYGVKD. The ends were cut back, 2 bases at V and 0 bases at J, with 10 bases in the middle. CDR3 loop: CAISEGWAPNYGYTF. The CDR3 nucleotides are TGTGCCATCAGTGAGGGATGGGCTCCTAACTATGGCTACACCTTC.

The chain joins TRBV7-8 to TRBJ2-7; 9 bases agree with TRBD2. The CDR3 runs to 15 residues. Germline loops: CDR1 SGHVS, CDR2 FQNEAQ. After removal of 5 bases from V and 2 bases from J, the junction contained 7 bases not matched to a gene. In nucleotides, the CDR3 is TGTGCCAGCAGCGTCTTTAGCGGGGGAACCTACGAGCAGTACTTC. Translation: CASSVFSGGTYEQYF.

The CDR3 DNA reads TGCGCCAGCAGCCGGACTAAGGGACTGCTTGAAGCTTTCTTT. Encoded protein: CASSRTKGLLEAFF. The chain has TRBV4-1 and TRBJ1-1; maybe TRBD1 (5 bases). Trimming took 4 bases from V and 7 from J, leaving 16 bases between them. The CDR3 is made up of 14 amino acids. In germline, CDR1 is MGHRA, CDR2 YSYEKL.

This chain uses TRBV7-9 with TRBJ2-1; D not resolved. This CDR3 region has 15 residues. Germline CDR1 is SEHNR and CDR2 is FQNEAQ (reference sequence). V was cut by 2 bases and J by 5 bases, with 13 bases left in between. The CDR3 coding sequence is TGTGCCAGCAGCTTAAGGGCTTTAGGTGACAATGAGCAGTTCTTC. It codes for CASSLRALGDNEQFF.

This clonotype was seen more than once but under ten times. This chain uses TRBV18 with TRBJ2-1; TRBD2 agrees at 10 bases. Per the germline V gene, CDR1 is KGHSH and CDR2 is LQKENI. The CDR3 spans 16 residues. V lost 1 base, J lost 5 bases, and 5 bases stayed unmatched. CDR3 sequence reads: CASSPLLAGVNNEQFF. The CDR3 DNA reads as TGTGCCAGCTCACCACTCCTAGCGGGGGTTAACAATGAGCAGTTCTTC.

The chain links TRBV4-2 to TRBJ1-1; no reliable D call. Germline assignment: CDR1 LGHNA and CDR2 YNFKEQ. The CDR3 sequence is 14 residues long. Trimming stripped 1 base from V and 5 bases from J, with 11 bases between. This CDR3 is CASSQVFLETEAFF. CDR3 in DNA: TGTGCCAGCAGCCAAGTTTTTTTGGAGACTGAAGCTTTCTTT.

The chain joins TRBV4-1 to TRBJ1-5, with D possibly TRBD1 on 6 matching bases. V lost 0 bases and J lost 2, with 17 bases in between. Germline CDR1 reads MGHRA; CDR2 reads YSYEKL. This CDR3 is 18 amino acids long. The CDR3 is CASSQEAYDRNGNQPQHF. Here the CDR3 DNA reads TGCGCCAGCAGCCAAGAGGCCTATGACAGGAATGGCAATCAGCCCCAGCATTTT.

The chain employs TRBV7-8 and TRBJ2-1; D may be TRBD2 (6 bases). CDR1 is SGHVS and CDR2 is FQNEAQ in the germline V gene. V gave up 4 bases and J gave up 9 bases, with 13 bases separating them. This CDR3 spans 13 amino acids. This CDR3 is CASSYGASVEQFF. In nucleotides, the CDR3 is TGTGCCAGCAGCTACGGGGCTAGCGTTGAGCAGTTCTTC.

The chain combines TRBV5-1 with TRBJ2-3; TRBD2 agrees at 10 bases. This CDR3 is built from 17 residues. Germline CDR1 reads SGHRS; CDR2 reads YFSETQ. Unmatched junction bases numbered 14, after V lost 4 bases and J lost 6 bases. The CDR3 region is CASSRGTSARGWDTQYF. CDR3 in DNA: TGCGCCAGCAGCCGTGGGACTAGCGCCCGGGGGTGGGATACGCAGTATTTT.

V gene TRBV4-2 combines with J gene TRBJ1-4, with 7 bases that match TRBD1. The trim removed 2 bases at V and 8 bases at J, leaving 8 bases unmatched. The CDR3 sequence is 15 residues long. In germline, CDR1 is LGHNA, CDR2 YNFKEQ. CDR3 residues: CASSQPTGAGEKLFF. In DNA form, the CDR3 reads TGTGCCAGCAGCCAACCTACAGGGGCAGGGGAAAAACTGTTTTTT.

This chain links TRBV6-2 or TRBV6-3 with TRBJ1-3; no definite D call. There are 14 residues in the CDR3. With 5 bases removed from V and 2 bases from J, the gap between germline ends came to 10 bases. CDR1 and CDR2 (germline): MNHEY, SVGEGT. The CDR3 region is CASSLSLTGNTIYF. As DNA, the CDR3 is TGTGCCAGCAGTCTCTCCCTTACTGGAAACACCATATATTTT.

The chain combines TRBV5-1 with TRBJ1-5; D possibly corresponds to TRBD1 (6 bases). The length of the CDR3 is 18 residues. CDR1 and CDR2 (germline): SGHRS, YFSETQ. Trimming shortened V by 4 bases and J by 0 bases, and 20 bases separated the two germline ends. The CDR3: CASSRTARGNNSNQPQHF. CDR3 bases: TGCGCCAGCAGCCGGACAGCCCGGGGGAATAATAGCAATCAGCCCCAGCATTTT.

The chain joins TRBV7-3 to TRBJ1-2; 8 nucleotides align to TRBD1. The V gene's germline CDR1 is SGHTA and CDR2 FQGTGA. With V trimmed by 4 bases and J by 4 bases, 5 bases remained unmatched. CDR3 length equals 14 residues. The DNA of the CDR3 is TGTGCCAGCAGCTCGACAGGGGATATCTATGGCTACACCTTC. This gives the protein CASSSTGDIYGYTF.

Remarks on this clonotype: A much larger clone sits a single nucleotide away, making a read error possible. The J gene is TRBJ2-7, the V gene TRBV7-2; maybe TRBD1 (5 bases). Germline assignment: CDR1 SGHTA and CDR2 FQGNSA. The CDR3 has 15 amino acids. V was pared by 2 bases and J by 2 bases, with 13 bases between. The CDR3 nucleotides read TGTGCCAGCAGCTTATCGCGACAGCCCCCCTACGAGCAGTACTTC. Translating gives CASSLSRQPPYEQYF.

This clonotype was seen a handful of times. This chain connects TRBV7-9 to TRBJ1-4; tentatively, D is TRBD1 (5 bases). Germline V gene data show CDR1 as SEHNR and CDR2 as FQNEAQ (reference sequence). There are 14 residues in the CDR3. V was trimmed by 5 bases and J by 8 bases, leaving 15 bases between them. CDR3 region: CASSPGEWGEKLFF. The CDR3, as DNA: TGTGCCAGCAGCCCCGGGGAGTGGGGGGAAAAACTGTTTTTT.

This chain's CDR3 is CASTYKVDRDSDGSEQFF. CDR3 sequence (DNA): TGTGCCAGCACCTACAAAGTGGACCGGGACAGTGATGGTAGTGAGCAGTTCTTC. This sequence joins TRBV6-2 or TRBV6-3 and TRBJ2-1; the match to TRBD1 covers 7 bases. The CDR3 runs 18 residues. Germline-derived CDR1 and CDR2 are MNHEY and SVGEGT. The ends lost 7 bases at V and 9 bases at J; junction bases unmatched: 24.

This chain uses TRBV10-3 with TRBJ2-5; D uncertain. Trimming stripped 5 bases from V and 1 base from J, with 11 bases between. Germline V gene lookup returns CDR1 ENHRY and CDR2 SYGVKD. The CDR3 contains 14 residues. The CDR3 spells CAISKQAAQETQYF. CDR3 DNA: TGTGCCATCAGTAAGCAGGCAGCCCAAGAGACCCAGTACTTC.

This clonotype has ten or more counts. The chain employs TRBV29-1 and TRBJ2-5; D is ambiguous. This CDR3 contains 11 residues. The germline CDR1 and CDR2 sequences are SQVTM and ANQGSEA. V gave up 1 base and J gave up 5 bases, with 5 bases separating them. CDR3 amino acids: CSVEVGETQYF. CDR3 DNA sequence: TGCAGCGTTGAAGTCGGGGAGACCCAGTACTTC.

V is TRBV11-3 and J is TRBJ2-3; 9 positions agree with TRBD1. The CDR3 loop spans 17 amino acids. V shed 5 bases and J 2 bases; nucleotides not matched to a gene: 11. Germline CDR1 and CDR2: SGHNT and YENEEA. The CDR3: CASSTRQGVVDTDTQYF. Written as DNA, the CDR3 is TGTGCCAGCAGCACCCGACAGGGGGTGGTGGACACAGATACGCAGTATTTT. Combining the CDR3 with reference TRBV11-3 and TRBJ2-3 gives the whole variable domain EAGVVQSPRYKIIEKKQPVAFWCNPISGHNTLYWYLQNLGQGPELLIRYENEEAVDDSQLPKDRFSAERLKGVDSTLKIQPAELGDSAVYLCASSTRQGVVDTDTQYFGPGTRLTVL.

The chain combines TRBV7-9 with TRBJ1-2; D not certain. Looked up from germline, CDR1 is SEHNR and CDR2 is FQNEAQ (reference sequence). The CDR3 loop spans 11 amino acids. Trimming took off 1 base at V and 14 bases at J, with 11 bases between the two ends. CDR3 protein: CASSLEVLGTF. Here the CDR3 DNA reads TGTGCCAGCAGCTTAGAGGTGTTGGGAACCTTC.

V usage is TRBV6-6 and J usage is TRBJ1-1, with 9 bases lining up with TRBD1. Unmatched junction bases numbered 8, after V lost 4 bases and J lost 5 bases. The CDR3 has 15 residues. Germline V gives CDR1 MNHNY, CDR2 SVGAGI (reference sequence). For the CDR3, the DNA is TGTGCCAGCAGTTGGGGCATGACAGGGGGGACTGAAGCTTTCTTT. Translation: CASSWGMTGGTEAFF.

The rearrangement links TRBV5-1 to TRBJ1-4; 9 bases match TRBD1. V was pared by 1 base and J by 8 bases, with 9 bases of the junction left unmatched. The germline V gene encodes CDR1 SGHRS and CDR2 YFSETQ. This CDR3 spans 16 amino acids. CDR3 protein: CASSLNLQGQGEKLFF. The CDR3 DNA reads as TGCGCCAGCAGCTTGAACCTCCAGGGACAGGGAGAAAAACTGTTTTTT. The variable domain in full, completed from reference TRBV5-1 and TRBJ1-4, reads KAGVTQTPRYLIKTRGQQVTLSCSPISGHRSVSWYQQTPGQGLQFLFEYFSETQRNKGNFPGRFSGRQFSNSRSEMNVSTLELGDSALYLCASSLNLQGQGEKLFFGSGTQLSVL.

Remarks on this clonotype: A read error may produce the germline difference seen at one junction end. The V call is TRBV12-3 or TRBV12-4, the J call TRBJ2-2, with a weak D call TRBD2 (6 bases). The CDR3 has 15 residues. CDR3 bases: TGTGCCAGCAGTTTCATCCGGGGGAACACCGGGGGGCTGTTTTTT. Its translation is CASSFIRGNTGGLFF.

V gene TRBV7-8 combines with J gene TRBJ2-1; D may be TRBD1 (6 bases). CDR3 length equals 16 residues. Germline values: CDR1 SGHVS, CDR2 FQNEAQ. V was clipped by 0 bases and J by 13 bases, with 22 bases between them. CDR3 bases: TGTGCCAGCAGCTTAGCCGCTACAGGGTTCCAAGAGACCCAGTTCTTC. This sequence encodes CASSLAATGFQETQFF.

The chain uses TRBV28 and TRBJ2-1; possibly TRBD1 for D (6 bases). Trimming took 3 bases from V and 5 from J, leaving 14 bases between them. The CDR3 is 15 amino acids. Germline assignment: CDR1 MDHEN and CDR2 SYDVKM. The CDR3 sequence: CASSLSGTFNNEQFF. The DNA for the CDR3 is TGTGCCAGCAGTTTGTCCGGGACATTCAACAATGAGCAGTTCTTC.

CDR3: CASSDVGGGGSETQYF. The CDR3 DNA is TGTGCCAGCAGTGACGTGGGCGGGGGGGGTTCAGAGACCCAGTACTTC. The rearrangement links TRBV2 to TRBJ2-5, with 9 positions matching TRBD2. Per germline, CDR1 SNHLY and CDR2 FYNNEI. J lost 4 bases, V lost 3 bases, and 9 bases had no gene match. This CDR3 comprises 16 residues. Full variable domain (remainder filled in from reference TRBV2 and TRBJ2-5): EPEVTQTPSHQVTQMGQEVILRCVPISNHLYFYWYRQILGQKVEFLVSFYNNEISEKSEIFDDQFSVERPDGSNFTLKIRSTKLEDSAMYFCASSDVGGGGSETQYFGPGTRLLVL.

This chain connects TRBV6-5 to TRBJ2-1; D unresolved. The CDR3 length is 15 residues. The V end lost 0 bases, the J end lost 8 bases, and 14 bases lay between the germline ends. Looked up from germline, CDR1 is MNHEY and CDR2 is SVGAGI. The CDR3 coding sequence is TGTGCCAGCAGTTACTCGCCCTCCCTGATCGATGAGCAGTTCTTC. As protein: CASSYSPSLIDEQFF.